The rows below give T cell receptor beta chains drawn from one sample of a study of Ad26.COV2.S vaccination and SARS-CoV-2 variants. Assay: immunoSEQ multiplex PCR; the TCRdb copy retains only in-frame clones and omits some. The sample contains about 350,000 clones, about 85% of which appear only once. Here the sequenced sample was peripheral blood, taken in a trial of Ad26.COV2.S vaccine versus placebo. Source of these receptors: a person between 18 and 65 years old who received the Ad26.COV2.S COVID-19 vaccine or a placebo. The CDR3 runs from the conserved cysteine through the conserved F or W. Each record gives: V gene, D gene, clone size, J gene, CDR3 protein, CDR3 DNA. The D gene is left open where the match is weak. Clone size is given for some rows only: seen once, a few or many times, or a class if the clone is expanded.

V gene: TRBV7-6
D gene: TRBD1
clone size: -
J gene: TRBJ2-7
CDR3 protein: CASSLHSGQGVQQYF
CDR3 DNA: TGTGCCAGCAGCCTACACTCGGGACAGGGGGTTCAGCAGTACTTC

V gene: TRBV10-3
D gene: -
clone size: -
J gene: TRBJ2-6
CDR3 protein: CAISFIQSSGANVLTF
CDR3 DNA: TGTGCCATCAGTTTCATCCAGAGCTCTGGGGCCAACGTCCTGACTTTC

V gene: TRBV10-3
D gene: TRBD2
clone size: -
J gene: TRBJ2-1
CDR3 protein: CAISTRGTGGNEQFF
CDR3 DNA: TGTGCCATCAGTACGCGGGGGACTGGGGGTAATGAGCAGTTCTTC

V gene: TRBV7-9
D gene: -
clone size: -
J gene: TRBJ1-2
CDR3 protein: CASSLPYSQTF
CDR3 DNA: TGTGCCAGCAGCTTACCTTATTCGCAAACCTTC

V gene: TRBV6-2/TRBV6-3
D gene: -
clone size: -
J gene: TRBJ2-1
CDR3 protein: CASSYSTGVNEQFF
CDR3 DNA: TGTGCCAGCAGTTACTCCACAGGTGTCAATGAGCAGTTCTTC

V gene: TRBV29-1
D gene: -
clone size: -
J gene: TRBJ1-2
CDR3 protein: CSVGDRRSGYTF
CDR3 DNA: TGCAGCGTAGGCGACAGGCGTAGCGGCTACACCTTC

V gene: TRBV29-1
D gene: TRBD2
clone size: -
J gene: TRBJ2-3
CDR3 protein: CSASSSSGALRTDTQYF
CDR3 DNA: TGCAGCGCCAGTTCGTCTAGCGGGGCCCTTCGCACAGATACGCAGTATTTT

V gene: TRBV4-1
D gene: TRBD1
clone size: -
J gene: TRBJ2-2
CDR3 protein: CASSQSSPDRVEFGELFF
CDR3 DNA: TGCGCCAGCAGCCAAAGTAGCCCTGACAGGGTAGAGTTCGGGGAGCTGTTTTTT

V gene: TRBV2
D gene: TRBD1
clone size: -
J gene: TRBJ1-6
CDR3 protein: CASTGGQPDSPLHF
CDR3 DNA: TGTGCCAGCACAGGGGGGCAGCCGGATTCACCCCTCCACTTT

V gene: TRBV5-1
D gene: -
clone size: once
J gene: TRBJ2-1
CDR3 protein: CASSLAQNGDEQFF
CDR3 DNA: TGCGCCAGCAGCTTGGCGCAGAATGGAGATGAGCAGTTCTTC

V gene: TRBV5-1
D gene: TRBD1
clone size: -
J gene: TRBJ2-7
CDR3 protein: CASSLGQGEEQYF
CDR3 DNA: TGCGCCAGCAGCTTGGGTCAGGGGGAGGAGCAGTACTTC

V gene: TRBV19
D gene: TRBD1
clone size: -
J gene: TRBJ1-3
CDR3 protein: CASKDRAETGNTIYF
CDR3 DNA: TGTGCCAGTAAGGACAGGGCCGAAACTGGAAACACCATATATTTT

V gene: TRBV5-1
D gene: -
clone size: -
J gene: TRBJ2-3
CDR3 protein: CASSLGDIRTDTQYF
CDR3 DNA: TGCGCCAGCAGCTTGGGGGACATTCGCACAGATACGCAGTATTTT

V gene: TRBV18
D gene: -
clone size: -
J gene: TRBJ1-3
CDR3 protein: CASSPVIAGNTIYF
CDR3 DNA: TGTGCCAGCTCACCGGTCATCGCTGGAAACACCATATATTTT

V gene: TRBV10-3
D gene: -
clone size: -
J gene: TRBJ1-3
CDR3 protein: CAISELALSGNTIYF
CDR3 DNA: TGTGCCATCAGTGAGTTGGCGCTGTCTGGAAACACCATATATTTT

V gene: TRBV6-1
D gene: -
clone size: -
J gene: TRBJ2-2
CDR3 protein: CASSEVGSTGELFF
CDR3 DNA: TGTGCCAGCAGTGAAGTAGGTAGCACCGGGGAGCTGTTTTTT

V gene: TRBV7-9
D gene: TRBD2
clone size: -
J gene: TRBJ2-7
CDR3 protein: CASSSLNPGLASHEQYF
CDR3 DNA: TGTGCCAGCAGCTCCCTCAACCCAGGACTAGCTTCTCACGAGCAGTACTTC

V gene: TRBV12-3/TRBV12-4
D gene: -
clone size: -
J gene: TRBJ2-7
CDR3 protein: CASSFDSSYEQYF
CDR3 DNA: TGTGCCAGCAGTTTCGACAGCTCCTACGAGCAGTACTTC

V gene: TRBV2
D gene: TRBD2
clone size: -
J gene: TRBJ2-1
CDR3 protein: CASTLTSGDGSYNEQFF
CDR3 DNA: TGTGCCAGCACTTTGACTAGCGGGGACGGTTCCTACAATGAGCAGTTCTTC

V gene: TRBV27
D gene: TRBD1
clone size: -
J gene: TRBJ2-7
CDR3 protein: CASSSQGTAYEQYF
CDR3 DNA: TGTGCCAGCAGCTCACAGGGGACAGCCTACGAGCAGTACTTC

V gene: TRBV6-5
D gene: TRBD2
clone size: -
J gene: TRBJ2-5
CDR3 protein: CASSTTSRQETQYF
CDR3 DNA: TGTGCCAGCAGTACGACTAGCAGGCAAGAGACCCAGTACTTC

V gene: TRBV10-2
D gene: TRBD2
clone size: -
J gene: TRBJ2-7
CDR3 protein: CASSGGLVAGGLPPYEQYF
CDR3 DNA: TGCGCCAGCAGCGGGGGACTGGTGGCGGGAGGCTTACCTCCCTACGAGCAGTACTTC

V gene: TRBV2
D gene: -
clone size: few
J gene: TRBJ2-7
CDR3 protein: CASSELAYEQYF
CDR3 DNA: TGTGCCAGCAGTGAACTGGCCTACGAGCAGTACTTC

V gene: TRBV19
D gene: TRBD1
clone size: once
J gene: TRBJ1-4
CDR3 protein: CASSAPGGYNEKLFF
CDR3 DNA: TGTGCCAGTAGTGCACCAGGGGGCTATAATGAAAAACTGTTTTTT

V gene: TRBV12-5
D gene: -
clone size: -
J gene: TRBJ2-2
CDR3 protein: CASGLGIANTGELFF
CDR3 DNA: TGTGCTAGTGGTTTGGGCATCGCGAACACCGGGGAGCTGTTTTTT

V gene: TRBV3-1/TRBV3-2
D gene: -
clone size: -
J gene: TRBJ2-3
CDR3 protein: CASSQESPGRRADTQYF
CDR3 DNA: TGTGCCAGCAGCCAAGAGAGTCCGGGTCGGAGAGCAGATACGCAGTATTTT

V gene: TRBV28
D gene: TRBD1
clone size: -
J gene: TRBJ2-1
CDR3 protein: CASSAAGTADNEQFF
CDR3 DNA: TGTGCCAGCAGTGCCGCCGGGACAGCAGACAATGAGCAGTTCTTC

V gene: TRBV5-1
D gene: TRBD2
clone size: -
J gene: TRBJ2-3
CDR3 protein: CASSPPQRGLHTDTQYF
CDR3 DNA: TGCGCCAGCTCACCCCCCCAGCGGGGGTTACACACAGATACGCAGTATTTT

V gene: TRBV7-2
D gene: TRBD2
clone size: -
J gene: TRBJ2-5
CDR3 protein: CASSLASSGGARETQYF
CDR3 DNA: TGTGCCAGCAGCTTAGCGAGTAGCGGGGGGGCAAGGGAGACCCAGTACTTC

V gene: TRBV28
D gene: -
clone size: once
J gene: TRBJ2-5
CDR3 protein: CASSLETEIQETQYF
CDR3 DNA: TGTGCCAGCAGTTTGGAGACAGAGATACAAGAGACCCAGTACTTC

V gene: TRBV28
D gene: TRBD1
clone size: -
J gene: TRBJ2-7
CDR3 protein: CASSRAGGVGSYEQYF
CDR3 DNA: TGTGCCAGCAGTCGGGCAGGGGGAGTGGGCTCCTACGAGCAGTACTTC

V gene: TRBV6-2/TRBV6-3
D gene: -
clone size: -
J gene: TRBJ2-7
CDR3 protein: CASSYGDMRDYEQYF
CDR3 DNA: TGTGCCAGCAGTTACGGGGACATGCGGGACTACGAGCAGTACTTC

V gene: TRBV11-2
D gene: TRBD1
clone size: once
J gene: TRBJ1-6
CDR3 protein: CASSKIDRDNSPLHF
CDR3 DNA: TGTGCCAGCAGCAAAATCGACAGGGATAATTCACCCCTCCACTTT

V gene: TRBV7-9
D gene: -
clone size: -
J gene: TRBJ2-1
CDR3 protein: CASSLAEQSPYNEQFF
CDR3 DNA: TGTGCCAGCAGCTTGGCTGAGCAGTCTCCTTACAATGAGCAGTTCTTC

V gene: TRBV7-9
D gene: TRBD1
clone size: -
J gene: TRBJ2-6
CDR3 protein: CASSLFQGGAGANVLTF
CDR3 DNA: TGTGCCAGCAGCTTATTTCAAGGGGGCGCTGGGGCCAACGTCCTGACTTTC

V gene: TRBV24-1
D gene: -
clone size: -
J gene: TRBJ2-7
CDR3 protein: CATSVPLGYSYEQYF
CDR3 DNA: TGTGCCACCAGTGTTCCCTTAGGCTACTCCTACGAGCAGTACTTC

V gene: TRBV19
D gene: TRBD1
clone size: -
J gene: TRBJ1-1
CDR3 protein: CASRMDRGPEAFF
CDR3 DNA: TGTGCCAGTAGGATGGACAGGGGTCCTGAAGCTTTCTTT

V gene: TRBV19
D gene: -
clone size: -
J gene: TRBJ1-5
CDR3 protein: CASSIMERPQPQHF
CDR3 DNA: TGTGCCAGTAGTATAATGGAGCGGCCCCAGCCCCAGCATTTT

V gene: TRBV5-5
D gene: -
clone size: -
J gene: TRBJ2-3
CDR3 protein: CASSFGQGGLAEYF
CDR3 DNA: TGTGCCAGCAGCTTTGGCCAGGGGGGCCTGGCGGAGTATTTT